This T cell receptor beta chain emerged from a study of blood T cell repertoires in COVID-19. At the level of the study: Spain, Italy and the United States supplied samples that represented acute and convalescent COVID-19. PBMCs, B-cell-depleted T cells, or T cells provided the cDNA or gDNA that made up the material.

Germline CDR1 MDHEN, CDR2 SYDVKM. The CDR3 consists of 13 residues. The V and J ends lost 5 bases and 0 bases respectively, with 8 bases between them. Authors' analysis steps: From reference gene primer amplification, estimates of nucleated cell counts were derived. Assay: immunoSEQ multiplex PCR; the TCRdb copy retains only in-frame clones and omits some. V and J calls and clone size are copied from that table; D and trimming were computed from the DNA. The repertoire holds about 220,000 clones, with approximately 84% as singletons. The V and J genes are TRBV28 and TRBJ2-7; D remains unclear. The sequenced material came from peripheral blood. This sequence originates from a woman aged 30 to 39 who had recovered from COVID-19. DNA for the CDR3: TGTGCCAGCAGTCCCCGGGTCTCCTACGAGCAGTACTTC. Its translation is CASSPRVSYEQYF.